Listed below are T cell receptor beta chains from one sample, sequenced in a study of blood T cell repertoires in COVID-19. Libraries were prepared by immunoSEQ multiplex PCR; TCRdb keeps only in-frame clonotypes and omits some of them. The data contain some 320,000 clones, over 75% of them singletons. The sequenced sample was peripheral blood. These receptors were taken from a woman aged 50 to 65 who had recovered from COVID-19. Both conserved end residues are part of each CDR3. A D gene is named only where the DNA matches it firmly. Size is omitted from some rows. Given values are once, few, many or a class for expanded clones.

TRBJ2-1 | TRBV28 | - | - | TGTGCCAGCAGTTTTCATAGCGAGCAGTTCTTC | CASSFHSEQFF
TRBJ1-2 | TRBV3-1/TRBV3-2 | - | - | TGTGCCAGCAGCCAAGAACCCGATCTCGCGCTCTATGGCTACACCTTC | CASSQEPDLALYGYTF
TRBJ1-1 | TRBV28 | - | - | TGTGCCAGCAGTTTCTACCTGGAAGCTTTCTTT | CASSFYLEAFF
TRBJ2-6 | TRBV19 | - | - | TGTGCCAGTAGTATATCGGCTGGGGCCAACGTCCTGACTTTC | CASSISAGANVLTF
TRBJ1-6 | TRBV4-1 | - | - | TGCGCCAGCAGCCCCCAGATGAATTCACCCCTCCACTTT | CASSPQMNSPLHF
TRBJ1-2 | TRBV3-1/TRBV3-2 | - | - | TGTGCCAGCAGCAGGGAGGCCTATGGCTACACCTTC | CASSREAYGYTF
TRBJ1-6 | TRBV19 | - | - | TGTGCCAGTAGTATTCGGAGCTCCTATAATTCACCCCTCCACTTT | CASSIRSSYNSPLHF
TRBJ2-7 | TRBV2 | TRBD1 | - | TGTGCCAGCAGGGAAAGACAGGGGACTTACTTCTACGAGCAGTACTTC | CASRERQGTYFYEQYF
TRBJ2-7 | TRBV6-1 | TRBD2 | - | TGTGCCAGCAGTGAAATTAGCGGGAGGCGAGACGAGCAGTACTTC | CASSEISGRRDEQYF
TRBJ1-1 | TRBV5-1 | - | - | TGCGCCAGCAGCTTGGGGGTCCGCGGTGAAGCTTTCTTT | CASSLGVRGEAFF
TRBJ2-1 | TRBV10-1 | TRBD1 | few | TGCGCCAGCAGTGACCCAGGACAGGGGGCCTACAATGAGCAGTTCTTC | CASSDPGQGAYNEQFF
TRBJ2-3 | TRBV30 | - | once | TGTGCCTGGCGGGGGGCCAGCACAGATACGCAGTATTTT | CAWRGASTDTQYF
TRBJ1-2 | TRBV18 | - | - | TGTGCCAGCTCACCAAAAGGGGGTGGCTACACCTTC | CASSPKGGGYTF
TRBJ1-1 | TRBV6-1 | - | - | TGTGCCAGCAGTGAATCTGGGGGGAGAACTGAAGCTTTCTTT | CASSESGGRTEAFF
TRBJ2-5 | TRBV9 | TRBD2 | - | TGTGCCAGCAGCCCCGGGACTAGCGGGAGAGAGACCCAGTACTTC | CASSPGTSGRETQYF
TRBJ2-5 | TRBV7-9 | - | - | TGTGCCAGCAGCTTAGCACAGGGGACCCAGTACTTC | CASSLAQGTQYF
TRBJ1-4 | TRBV7-2 | - | once | TGTGCCAGCAGCTGGGCGGGAAGTAATGAAAAACTGTTTTTT | CASSWAGSNEKLFF
TRBJ2-7 | TRBV9 | - | - | TGTGCCAGCAGCGTTGGAGGGGGGGCCTACGAGCAGTACTTC | CASSVGGGAYEQYF
TRBJ2-3 | TRBV27 | TRBD2 | - | TGTGCCAGCAGCAGGACTAGCGGAGTAGGTGATACGCAGTATTTT | CASSRTSGVGDTQYF
TRBJ2-7 | TRBV27 | TRBD1 | - | TGTGCCAGCTCCGGGACAGGGAGCATCTACGAGCAGTACTTC | CASSGTGSIYEQYF
TRBJ1-1 | TRBV30 | TRBD1 | - | TGTGCCTGGAACGAGGGGGCGCCGGGTACTGAAGCTTTCTTT | CAWNEGAPGTEAFF
TRBJ1-5 | TRBV2 | - | - | TGTGCCAGCAGCTTAGGAAGGGGGGGATATAGCAATCAGCCCCAGCATTTT | CASSLGRGGYSNQPQHF
TRBJ2-1 | TRBV27 | TRBD2 | - | TGTGCCAGCACCGTGACTAGCGGGAGGTTCAATGAGCAGTTCTTC | CASTVTSGRFNEQFF
TRBJ1-5 | TRBV4-1 | - | - | TGCGCCAGCAGCTTCGGGACTCCGGGACAGCCCCAGCATTTT | CASSFGTPGQPQHF
TRBJ2-7 | TRBV19 | TRBD1 | - | TGTGCCAGTAGTATGACAGGGGGCAGGCCCTACGAGCAGTACTTC | CASSMTGGRPYEQYF
TRBJ2-5 | TRBV27 | TRBD2 | - | TGTGCCAGCAAGGGACTAGCGGGCGGTGAGACCCAGTACTTC | CASKGLAGGETQYF
TRBJ2-5 | TRBV18 | TRBD2 | - | TGTGCCAGCTCACCGCTAGCGGCACAAGAGACCCAGTACTTC | CASSPLAAQETQYF
TRBJ2-1 | TRBV20-1 | TRBD2 | - | TGCAGTGCTAGCGGTATGACTAGCGCGTTCTTC | CSASGMTSAFF
TRBJ1-2 | TRBV28 | - | - | TGTGCCAGCAACGTATACGGGACACTTTACGATGGCTACACCTTC | CASNVYGTLYDGYTF
TRBJ2-7 | TRBV9 | TRBD2 | once | TGTGCCAGCAGCGTAGATGGTAGCGGGGGCTACGAGCAGTACTTC | CASSVDGSGGYEQYF
TRBJ1-5 | TRBV2 | - | few | TGTGCCAGCAGGGGGATAGGGGGACAGCCCCAGCATTTT | CASRGIGGQPQHF
TRBJ2-6 | TRBV7-6 | TRBD2 | - | TGTGCCAGCAGCTTAGCGGCTAGCGGACTCTCTGGGGCCAACGTCCTGACTTTC | CASSLAASGLSGANVLTF
TRBJ2-5 | TRBV28 | TRBD2 | - | TGTGCCAGCAGAGAGAGCGGGAGGGCCTCCGAGACCCAGTACTTC | CASRESGRASETQYF